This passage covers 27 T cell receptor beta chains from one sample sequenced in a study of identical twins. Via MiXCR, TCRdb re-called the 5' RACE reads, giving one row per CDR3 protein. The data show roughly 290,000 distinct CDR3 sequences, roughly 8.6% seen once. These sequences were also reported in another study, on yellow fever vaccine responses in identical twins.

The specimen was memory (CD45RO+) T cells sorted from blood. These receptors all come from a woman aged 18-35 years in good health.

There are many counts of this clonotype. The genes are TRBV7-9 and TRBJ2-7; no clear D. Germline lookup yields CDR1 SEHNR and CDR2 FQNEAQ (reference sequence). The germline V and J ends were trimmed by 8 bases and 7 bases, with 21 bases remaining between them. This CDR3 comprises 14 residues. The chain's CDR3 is CASSDSRETWEQYF. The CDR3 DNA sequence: TGTGCCAGCTCGGATAGTAGGGAAACCTGGGAGCAGTACTTC.

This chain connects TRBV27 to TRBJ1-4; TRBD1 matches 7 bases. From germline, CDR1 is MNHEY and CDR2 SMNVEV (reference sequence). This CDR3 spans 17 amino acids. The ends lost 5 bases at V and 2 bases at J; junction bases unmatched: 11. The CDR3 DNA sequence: TGTGCCAGCAGTCTCCGGGACAGATCCAGCACTAATGAAAAACTGTTTTTT. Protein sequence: CASSLRDRSSTNEKLFF.

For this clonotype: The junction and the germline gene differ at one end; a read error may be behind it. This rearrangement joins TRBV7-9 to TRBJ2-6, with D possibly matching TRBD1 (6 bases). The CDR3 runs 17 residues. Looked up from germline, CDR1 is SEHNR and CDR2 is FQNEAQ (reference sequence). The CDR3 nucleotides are TGTGCCAGCAGCACCCGACAGGACCTCTCTCGGGCCAACGTCCTGACTTTC. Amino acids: CASSTRQDLSRANVLTF.

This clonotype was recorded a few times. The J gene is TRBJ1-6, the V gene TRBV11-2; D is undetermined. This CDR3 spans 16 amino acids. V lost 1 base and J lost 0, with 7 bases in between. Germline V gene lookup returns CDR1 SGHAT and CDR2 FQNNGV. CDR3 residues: CASSLARGSYNSPLHF. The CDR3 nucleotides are TGTGCCAGCAGCTTAGCGCGGGGCTCCTATAATTCACCCCTCCACTTT.

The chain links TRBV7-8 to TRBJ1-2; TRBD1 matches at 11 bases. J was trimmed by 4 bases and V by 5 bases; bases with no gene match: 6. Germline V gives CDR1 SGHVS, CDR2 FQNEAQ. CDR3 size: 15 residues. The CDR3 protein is CASSEGQGAVYGYTF. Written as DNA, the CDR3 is TGTGCCAGCAGCGAAGGACAGGGGGCTGTCTATGGCTACACCTTC.

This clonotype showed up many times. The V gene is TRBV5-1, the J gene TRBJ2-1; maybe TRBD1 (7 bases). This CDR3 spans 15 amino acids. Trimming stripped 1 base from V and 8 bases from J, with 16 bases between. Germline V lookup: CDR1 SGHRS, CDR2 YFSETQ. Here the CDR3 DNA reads TGCGCCAGCAGCTTGTCGACAGGGAGGAGGGATGAGCAGTTCTTC. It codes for CASSLSTGRRDEQFF. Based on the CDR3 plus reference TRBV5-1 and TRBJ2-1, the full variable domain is KAGVTQTPRYLIKTRGQQVTLSCSPISGHRSVSWYQQTPGQGLQFLFEYFSETQRNKGNFPGRFSGRQFSNSRSEMNVSTLELGDSALYLCASSLSTGRRDEQFFGPGTRLTVL.

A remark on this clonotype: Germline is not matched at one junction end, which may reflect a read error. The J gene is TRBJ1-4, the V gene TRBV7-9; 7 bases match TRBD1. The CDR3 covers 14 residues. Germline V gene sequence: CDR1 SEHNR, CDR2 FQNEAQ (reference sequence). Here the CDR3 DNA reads TGTGCCAGCAACTTAGGAAGACAGGGTGAAAAACTGTTTTTT. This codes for CASNLGRQGEKLFF. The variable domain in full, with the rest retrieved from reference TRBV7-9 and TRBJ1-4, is DTGVSQNPRHKITKRGQNVTFRCDPISEHNRLYWYRQTLGQGPEFLTYFQNEAQLEKSRLLSDRFSAERPKGSFSTLEIQRTEQGDSAMYLCASNLGRQGEKLFFGSGTQLSVL.

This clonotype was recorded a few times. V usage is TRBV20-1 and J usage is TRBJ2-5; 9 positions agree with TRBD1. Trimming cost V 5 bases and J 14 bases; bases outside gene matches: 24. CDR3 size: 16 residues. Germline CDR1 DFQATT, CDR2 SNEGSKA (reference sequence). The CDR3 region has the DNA TGCAGTGCTCCTCCGCTAAACCGGGACAGGGTTTACGATTGTTACTTC. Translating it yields CSAPPLNRDRVYDCYF.

The CDR3 DNA follows: TGTGCAAGTCGCCTTTCAGCGGGAACCACCTACGAGCAGTACTTC. Its protein product is CASRLSAGTTYEQYF. This chain links TRBV12-2 with TRBJ2-7; the D call TRBD2 from the table was never checked on the DNA. TRBV12-2 is an annotated pseudogene. This CDR3 contains 15 residues.

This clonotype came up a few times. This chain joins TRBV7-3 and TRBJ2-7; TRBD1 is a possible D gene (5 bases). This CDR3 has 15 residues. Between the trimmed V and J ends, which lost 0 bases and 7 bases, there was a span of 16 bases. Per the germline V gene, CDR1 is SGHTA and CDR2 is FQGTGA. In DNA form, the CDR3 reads TGTGCCAGCAGCTTAACTGGGGCAGGGTTAGAAGAGCAGTACTTC. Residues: CASSLTGAGLEEQYF.

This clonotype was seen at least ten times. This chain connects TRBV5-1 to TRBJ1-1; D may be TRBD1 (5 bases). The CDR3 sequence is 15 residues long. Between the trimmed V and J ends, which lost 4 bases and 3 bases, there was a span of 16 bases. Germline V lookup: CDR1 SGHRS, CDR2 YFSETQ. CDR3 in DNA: TGCGCCAGCAGCCTACCGACAGTCGGGGACACTGAAGCTTTCTTT. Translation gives CASSLPTVGDTEAFF. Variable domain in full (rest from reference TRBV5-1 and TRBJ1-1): KAGVTQTPRYLIKTRGQQVTLSCSPISGHRSVSWYQQTPGQGLQFLFEYFSETQRNKGNFPGRFSGRQFSNSRSEMNVSTLELGDSALYLCASSLPTVGDTEAFFGQGTRLTVV.

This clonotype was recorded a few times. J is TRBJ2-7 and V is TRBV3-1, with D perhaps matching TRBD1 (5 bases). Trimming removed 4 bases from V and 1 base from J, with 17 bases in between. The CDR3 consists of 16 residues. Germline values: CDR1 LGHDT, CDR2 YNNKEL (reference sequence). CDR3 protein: CASSPFLGPRSYEQYV. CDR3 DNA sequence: TGTGCCAGCAGCCCGTTCTTGGGGCCCCGTTCCTACGAGCAGTACGTC.

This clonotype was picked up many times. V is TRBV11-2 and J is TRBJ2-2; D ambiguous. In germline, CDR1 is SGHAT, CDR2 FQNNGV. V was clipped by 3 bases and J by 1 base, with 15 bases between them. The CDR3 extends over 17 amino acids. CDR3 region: CASSFILPRKNTGELFF. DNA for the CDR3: TGTGCCAGCAGCTTCATACTACCTCGAAAGAACACCGGGGAGCTGTTTTTT.

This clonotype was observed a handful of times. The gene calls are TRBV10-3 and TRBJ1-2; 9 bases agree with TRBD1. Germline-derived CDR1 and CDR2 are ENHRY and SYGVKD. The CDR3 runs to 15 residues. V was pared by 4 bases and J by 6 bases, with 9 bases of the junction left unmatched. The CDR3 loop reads CAISGPTRQGDGYTF. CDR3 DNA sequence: TGTGCCATCAGTGGACCCACGCGACAGGGGGATGGCTACACCTTC.

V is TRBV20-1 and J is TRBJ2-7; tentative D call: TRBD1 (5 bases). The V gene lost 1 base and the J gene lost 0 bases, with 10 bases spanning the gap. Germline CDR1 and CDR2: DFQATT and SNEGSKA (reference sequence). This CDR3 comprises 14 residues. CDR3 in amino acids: CSARVGPFSYEQYF. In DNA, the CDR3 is TGCAGTGCTAGAGTGGGGCCCTTCTCCTACGAGCAGTACTTC.

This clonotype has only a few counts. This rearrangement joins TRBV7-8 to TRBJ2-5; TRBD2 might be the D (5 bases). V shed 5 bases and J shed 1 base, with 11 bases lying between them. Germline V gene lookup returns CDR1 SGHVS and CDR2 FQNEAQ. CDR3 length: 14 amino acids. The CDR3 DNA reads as TGTGCCAGCAGCCCCTGGGAGATCCAAGAGACCCAGTACTTC. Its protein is CASSPWEIQETQYF.

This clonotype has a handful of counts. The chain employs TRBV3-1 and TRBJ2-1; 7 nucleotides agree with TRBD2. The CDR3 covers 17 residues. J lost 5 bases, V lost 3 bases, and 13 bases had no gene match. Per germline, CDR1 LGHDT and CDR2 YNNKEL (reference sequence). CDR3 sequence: CASSHRLASSGDNEQFF. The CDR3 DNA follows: TGTGCCAGCAGCCATAGATTGGCTTCGAGCGGGGACAATGAGCAGTTCTTC.

The CDR3 sequence: CASSYFNSGANVLTF. Here the CDR3 DNA reads TGTGCCAGCAGTTACTTTAACTCTGGGGCCAACGTCCTGACTTTC. V usage is TRBV6-5 and J usage is TRBJ2-6; the D is unclear. Germline V gene data show CDR1 as MNHEY and CDR2 as SVGAGI. The CDR3 contains 15 residues. The V gene lost 1 base and the J gene lost 0 bases, with 4 bases spanning the gap.

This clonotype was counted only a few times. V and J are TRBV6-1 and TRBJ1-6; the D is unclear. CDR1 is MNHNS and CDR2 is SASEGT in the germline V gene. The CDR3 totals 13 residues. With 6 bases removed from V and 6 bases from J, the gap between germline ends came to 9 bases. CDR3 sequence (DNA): TGTGCCAGCAGAGGGAGACTTAATTCACCCCTCCACTTT. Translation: CASRGRLNSPLHF.

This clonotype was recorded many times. CDR3 region: CSVKRTGRGLYGYTF. In DNA, the CDR3 is TGCAGCGTCAAGCGGACAGGGAGGGGGCTCTATGGCTACACCTTC. The chain joins TRBV29-1 to TRBJ1-2, with 8 bases that match TRBD1. Germline CDR1 SQVTM, CDR2 ANQGSEA. CDR3 length equals 15 residues. Germline trimming cut 6 bases from V and 4 bases from J; bases unmatched to any gene: 13.

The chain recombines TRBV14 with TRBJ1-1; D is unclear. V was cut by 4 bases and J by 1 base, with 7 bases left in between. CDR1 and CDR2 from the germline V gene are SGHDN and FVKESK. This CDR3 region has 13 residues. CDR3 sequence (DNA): TGTGCCAGCAGCCCTACCTGGAACACTGAAGCTTTCTTT. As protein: CASSPTWNTEAFF.

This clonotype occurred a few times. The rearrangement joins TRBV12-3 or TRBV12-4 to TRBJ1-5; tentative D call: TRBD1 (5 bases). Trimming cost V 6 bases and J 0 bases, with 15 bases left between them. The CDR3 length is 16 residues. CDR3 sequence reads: CASSPMTDYSNQPQHF. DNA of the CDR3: TGTGCCAGCAGCCCTATGACAGATTATAGCAATCAGCCCCAGCATTTT.

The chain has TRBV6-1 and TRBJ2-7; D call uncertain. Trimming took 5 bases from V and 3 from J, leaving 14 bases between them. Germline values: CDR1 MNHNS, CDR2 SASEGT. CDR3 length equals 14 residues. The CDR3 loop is CASSPWLVGYEQYF. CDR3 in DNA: TGTGCCAGCAGTCCCTGGCTAGTGGGCTACGAGCAGTACTTC.

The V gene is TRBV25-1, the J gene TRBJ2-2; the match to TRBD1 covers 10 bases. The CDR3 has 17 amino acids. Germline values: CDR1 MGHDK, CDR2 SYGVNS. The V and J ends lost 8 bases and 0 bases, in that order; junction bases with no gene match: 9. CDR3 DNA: TGTGCCAGCGCGGGGCCGGGACAGGGGCCGAACACCGGGGAGCTGTTTTTT. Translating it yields CASAGPGQGPNTGELFF.

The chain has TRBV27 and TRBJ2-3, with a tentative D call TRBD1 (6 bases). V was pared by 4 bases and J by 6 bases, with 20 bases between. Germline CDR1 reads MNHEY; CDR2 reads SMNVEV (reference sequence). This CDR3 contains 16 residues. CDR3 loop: CASSSTSRGGRDTQYF. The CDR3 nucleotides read TGTGCCAGCAGTTCGACCTCTAGAGGGGGTCGGGATACGCAGTATTTT.

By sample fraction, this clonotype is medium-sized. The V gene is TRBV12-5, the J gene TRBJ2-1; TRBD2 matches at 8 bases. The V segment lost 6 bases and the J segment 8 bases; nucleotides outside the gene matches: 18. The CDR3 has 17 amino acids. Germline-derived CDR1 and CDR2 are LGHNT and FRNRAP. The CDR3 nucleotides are TGTGCTAGTGGCCCTACATCGACTAGCGCTTTCTTCGATGAGCAGTTCTTC. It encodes CASGPTSTSAFFDEQFF.

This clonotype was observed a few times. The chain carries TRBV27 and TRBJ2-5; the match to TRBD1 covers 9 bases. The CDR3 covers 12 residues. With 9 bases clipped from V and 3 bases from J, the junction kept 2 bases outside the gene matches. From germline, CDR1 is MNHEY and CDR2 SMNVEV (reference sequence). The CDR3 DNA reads TGTGCCAGTTGGGACAGGGAAGAGACCCAGTACTTC. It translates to CASWDREETQYF.